This passage covers 14 T cell receptor beta chains from one sample sequenced in a study of shared clonotypes between healthy human individuals. The assay was immunoSEQ multiplex PCR, and TCRdb's table has in-frame clones only and misses some. The sample lists more than 1.2 million clones; roughly 98.5% were seen once. Sequenced material: naive CD4+ T cells sorted from blood. Subset noted: CD45RA+ positively selected. The receptors here all came from a man aged 30 to 45 in good health.

This clone was seen a single time. The V and J genes are TRBV6-6 and TRBJ2-7, with D possibly matching TRBD2 (5 bases). Trimming took off 6 bases at V and 5 bases at J, with 11 bases between the two ends. The CDR3 loop spans 12 amino acids. Germline CDR1 MNHNY, CDR2 SVGAGI (reference sequence). Here the CDR3 reads CASREDRHEQYF. CDR3 sequence (DNA): TGTGCCAGCAGGGAGGACCGCCACGAGCAGTACTTC.

V and J are TRBV5-1 and TRBJ2-7, with 8 bases that match TRBD2. Germline assignment: CDR1 SGHRS and CDR2 YFSETQ. The CDR3 contains 16 residues. V lost 4 bases to trimming and J lost 0 bases; unmatched junction nucleotides: 9. CDR3 sequence (DNA): TGCGCCAGCAGCCTCTCTAGCGGGTCGACCTCCTACGAGCAGTACTTC. Translated, it gives CASSLSSGSTSYEQYF.

The DNA of the CDR3 is TGTGCCAGCAGCCTTACTCTCCCCGGGGCCAACGTCCTGACTTTC. It codes for CASSLTLPGANVLTF. The genes are TRBV7-2 and TRBJ2-6; D gene uncertain. The CDR3 consists of 15 residues. V lost 5 bases and J 4 bases, leaving 12 bases between the germline ends. The V gene's germline CDR1 is SGHTA and CDR2 FQGNSA.

This clone was recorded only once. This chain connects TRBV7-6 to TRBJ2-1; 8 bases map to TRBD2. V lost 5 bases to trimming and J lost 9 bases; unmatched junction nucleotides: 18. This CDR3 comprises 17 residues. CDR1 is SGHVS and CDR2 is FNYEAQ in the germline V gene. Here the CDR3 reads CASSGVGLGSRVSEQFF. As DNA, the CDR3 is TGTGCCAGCAGCGGGGTGGGACTAGGGTCCCGTGTTTCTGAGCAGTTCTTC.

The chain uses TRBV7-9 and TRBJ2-2; D call uncertain. V gave up 7 bases and J gave up 6 bases, with 15 bases separating them. The germline CDR1 and CDR2 sequences are SEHNR and FQNEAQ (reference sequence). The CDR3 is made up of 14 amino acids. The CDR3 here is CASIPGGAPGELFF. CDR3 DNA sequence: TGTGCCAGCATTCCGGGTGGAGCCCCCGGGGAGCTGTTTTTT.

J is TRBJ2-1 and V is TRBV7-3, with D possibly TRBD1 on 6 matching bases. Trimming shortened V by 1 base and J by 8 bases, and 15 bases separated the two germline ends. Germline V CDR1 and CDR2: SGHTA, FQGTGA. This CDR3 is 15 amino acids long. The CDR3 DNA follows: TGTGCCAGCAGCTTAAATGGTCTCAGGGGACATGAGCAGTTCTTC. Translating it yields CASSLNGLRGHEQFF.

The CDR3 reads CASSLAPVGRSNYGYTF. In nucleotides, the CDR3 is TGTGCCAGCAGCTTGGCCCCAGTGGGCAGATCTAACTATGGCTACACCTTC. The chain employs TRBV5-5 and TRBJ1-2; no firm D call. The germline CDR1 and CDR2 sequences are SGHKS and YYEKEE (reference sequence). The length of the CDR3 is 17 residues. V was shortened by 0 bases and J by 0 bases, with 15 bases between the two germline ends. Drawing the rest from reference TRBV5-5 and TRBJ1-2, the complete variable domain is DAGVTQSPTHLIKTRGQQVTLRCSPISGHKSVSWYQQVLGQGPQFIFQYYEKEERGRGNFPDRFSARQFPNYSSELNVNALLLGDSALYLCASSLAPVGRSNYGYTFGSGTRLTVV.

The rearrangement links TRBV6-5 to TRBJ1-3, with D unresolved. The CDR3 length is 14 residues. Germline V gene sequence: CDR1 MNHEY, CDR2 SVGAGI. The V end was cut by 6 bases, the J end by 0 bases, with 9 bases between. CDR3 sequence (DNA): TGTGCCAGCAGCAAACAGAGCTCTGGAAACACCATATATTTT. Translation: CASSKQSSGNTIYF.

The rearrangement joins TRBV19 to TRBJ1-1; D is perhaps TRBD1 (5 bases). This CDR3 comprises 13 residues. Germline-derived CDR1 and CDR2 are LNHDA and SQIVND (reference sequence). Trimming pared 5 bases from V and 2 bases from J, leaving 9 bases between. The CDR3 loop is CASSPGHNTEAFF. The CDR3, as DNA: TGTGCCAGTAGTCCCGGACACAACACTGAAGCTTTCTTT.

The V call is TRBV11-3, the J call TRBJ2-3; a weak D match, TRBD2 (6 bases). This CDR3 comprises 14 residues. The germline V and J ends were trimmed by 0 bases and 6 bases, with 10 bases remaining between them. Germline V gives CDR1 SGHNT, CDR2 YENEEA. In DNA, the CDR3 is TGTGCCAGCAGCTTAGATCGACGGGGGGATACGCAGTATTTT. Protein: CASSLDRRGDTQYF.

CDR3 loop: CASRTRAYYYEQYF. CDR3 sequence (DNA): TGTGCCAGCAGGACCAGGGCTTATTATTACGAGCAGTACTTC. V gene TRBV27 combines with J gene TRBJ2-7, with TRBD1 as a possible D gene (5 bases). Germline V lookup: CDR1 MNHEY, CDR2 SMNVEV (reference sequence). This CDR3 region has 14 residues. V lost 6 bases to trimming and J lost 4 bases, with 16 bases between them.

The CDR3 region has the DNA TGTGCCCCCTCGCACAATCCCCTGAAGCAGTTCTTC. Amino acid sequence: CAPSHNPLKQFF. V is TRBV15 and J is TRBJ2-1; D gene uncertain. The CDR3 sequence is 12 residues long. Germline V gives CDR1 LNHNV, CDR2 YYDKDF (reference sequence). V shed 11 bases and J shed 11 bases, with 19 bases lying between them.

Only one count was recorded for this clone. The gene calls are TRBV6-1 and TRBJ2-7; 11 bases agree with TRBD2. V shed 0 bases and J 0 bases; nucleotides not matched to a gene: 13. Per the germline V gene, CDR1 is MNHNS and CDR2 is SASEGT. The length of the CDR3 is 20 residues. The CDR3 nucleotides read TGTGCCAGCAGTGAAGCCCGGATAGCGGGAGGGCCGATAAGCTCCTACGAGCAGTACTTC. Protein sequence: CASSEARIAGGPISSYEQYF.

The gene calls are TRBV4-2 and TRBJ1-2, with a tentative D call TRBD1 (6 bases). Germline values: CDR1 LGHNA, CDR2 YNFKEQ. This CDR3 has 20 amino acids. V lost 0 bases to trimming and J lost 4 bases, with 27 bases between them. CDR3: CASSQDSDSGPFWGRYGYTF. The CDR3 DNA reads as TGTGCCAGCAGCCAAGATTCGGACAGCGGGCCTTTTTGGGGTCGCTATGGCTACACCTTC.